This T cell receptor (beta chain) derives from a study of blood T cell repertoires in COVID-19. About the research overall: Specimens from acute and convalescent COVID-19 originated in the United States, Italy and Spain. The cDNA or gDNA used as material had been derived from T cells, B-cell-depleted T cells, or PBMCs.

V was cut by 6 bases and J by 6 bases, with 20 bases left in between. Germline V gene data show CDR1 as KGHSH and CDR2 as LQKENI. The CDR3 covers 15 residues. Study processing details: The assay estimated nucleated cells by amplifying reference gene primers. Assay used: immunoSEQ multiplex PCR; TCRdb lists only in-frame clones, some missing. Clone size and the V and J calls come from that table; the DNA yielded D and trimming. This sample has about 200,000 clones, with 75% to 90% found just once. The gene calls are TRBV18 and TRBJ1-2; D is undetermined. The receptor was derived from a man aged 60-69 years who had recovered from COVID-19. The material sequenced was peripheral blood. The CDR3 nucleotides read TGTGCCAGCTCGCCCCCCTCGTTGTGGGAGAATGGCTACACCTTC. This gives the protein CASSPPSLWENGYTF.